This T cell receptor beta chain emerged from a study of Ad26.COV2.S vaccination and SARS-CoV-2 variants. Regarding treatment: 15 to 20 received Ad26.COV2.S at low or high dose, single or two shots; about 5 received placebo; per-sample allocation not given. The study sampled participants on day 63 after the first vaccine or placebo injection. V was trimmed by 6 bases and J by 7 bases, leaving 10 bases between them. CDR3 length: 11 amino acids. Germline V CDR1 and CDR2: SEHNR, FQNEAQ (reference sequence). TCRdb's copy holds only in-frame clones and misses some; the assay was immunoSEQ multiplex PCR. The sample holds about 320,000 clones; around 81% are singletons and the top ten take 2% to 2.5%. Note on this clone: Its antigen is still unknown.

Study conclusions and caveats: Measurement of non-spike TCR breadth gave similar results in vaccine and placebo recipients. In TCR breadth and depth analyses, total T cell responses may have been underestimated.

The chain recombines TRBV7-9 with TRBJ2-7; TRBD1 is a possible D gene (6 bases). The starting material was peripheral blood, obtained in a trial of Ad26.COV2.S vaccine versus placebo. This TCR came from a person aged 18-65 years who received the Ad26.COV2.S COVID-19 vaccine or a placebo. Here the CDR3 DNA reads TGTGCCAGCAGAAGAGACAGGGAGCAGTACTTC. Its translation is CASRRDREQYF.